The clone carrying this TCR beta chain showed up many times. What it binds is unknown. These data originate in a study of tumor and adjacent non-tumor tissue in lung cancer. The library came from three nested PCR rounds adapted from ARM-PCR protocols. TCRdb independently ran MiXCR on the multiplex PCR reads; one entry per CDR3 protein. This table holds under 150,000 distinct CDR3 sequences, approximately 72% found once. This sample's RNA came from whole unsorted tissue. Germline V lookup: CDR1 DFQATT, CDR2 SNEGSKA (reference sequence). Trimming took off 1 base at V and 0 bases at J, with 8 bases between the two ends. This CDR3 has 14 residues. Study-level points and caveats: Patients with more diverse tumor TCRs had worse survival.

Sequencing was carried out using lung tumor tissue. This TCR came from a man aged 60-69 years with small cell lung cancer. The V gene is TRBV20-1, the J gene TRBJ2-3; D gene unclear. This CDR3 reads CSARVGFSTDTQYF. DNA of the CDR3: TGCAGTGCTAGAGTTGGATTTAGCACAGATACGCAGTATTTT.